One T cell receptor (beta chain) is described in this entry. The antigen remains unidentified. Using immunoSEQ multiplex PCR, the repertoire was profiled, and TCRdb retains in-frame clones only, with some absent. The sample lists millions of clones, around 95% occurring once. This sample is drawn from a study of shared clonotypes between healthy human individuals. Turning to the study itself: Per-donor plates numbered three CD4 naive, three CD4 memory, two CD8 naive and one CD8 memory. Study findings and constraints: With a few donors compared, approximately 5.5% of naive CD4 clonotypes were shared. Donor clonotype sharing was expected to depend on sequencing depth. The study generally estimated greater richness for naive than memory subsets.

The V gene lost 4 bases and the J gene lost 2 bases, with 11 bases spanning the gap. The CDR3 contains 14 residues. Germline V gene sequence: CDR1 SQVTM, CDR2 ANQGSEA. The chain couples TRBV29-1 to TRBJ2-2, with TRBD1 as a possible D gene (5 bases). The sequenced material came from naive CD4+ T cells sorted from blood. Subset described: CD45RA+ positively selected. The clonotype comes from a man aged 18 to 35 in good health. CDR3 bases: TGCAGCGTTGGTGTAAGGGGCAACACCGGGGAGCTGTTTTTT. Translated: CSVGVRGNTGELFF.